The present T cell receptor (beta chain) was sequenced within a study of pediatric ulcerative colitis. Sequencing used immunoSEQ multiplex PCR; TCRdb keeps in-frame clones, though not all of them. This table has tens of thousands of clones, about 81% appearing once. Overall study results and limits: A couple of rectal clonotypes were found only in ulcerative colitis patients, all of them.

CDR1 and CDR2 (germline): SGHTA, FQGNSA. V was trimmed by 2 bases and J by 6 bases, leaving 6 bases between them. The CDR3 is made up of 12 amino acids. Turning to this clone: Its antigen is unidentified.

One to two pinch biopsies were taken from the rectum during colonoscopy. Ulcerative colitis patients received no immunosuppressive medication before the diagnostic colonoscopy. The chain has TRBV7-2 and TRBJ2-3; no definite D call. The sequenced sample was gut tissue. The TCR originated in a boy aged 5 to 17 with severe ulcerative colitis. The DNA of the CDR3 is TGTGCCAGCAGCTTAATCGGGGATACGCAGTATTTT. Its protein product is CASSLIGDTQYF.